This TCR beta chain was retrieved from a study of PD-1 blockade in classical Hodgkin lymphoma. Overall study context: A 3 mg/kg intravenous dose of nivolumab was received by patients every 2 weeks.

With respect to this clone: The target antigen is unknown.

Findings and limits, study-wide: Similar baseline diversity was found in complete responders and newly diagnosed patients. Compared with healthy donors, newly diagnosed patients reportedly showed lower baseline TCR diversity. Prior therapy or disease activity may underlie the repertoire differences, whose causes remain undefined.

The repertoire was sequenced with immunoSEQ multiplex PCR; TCRdb's copy has only in-frame clones and lacks some. The sample carries 25,000 to 30,000 clones, 88% recorded once. The V gene lost 3 bases and the J gene lost 5 bases, with 8 bases spanning the gap. This CDR3 contains 13 residues. Germline V lookup: CDR1 MDHEN, CDR2 SYDVKM. Every patient experienced relapse after autologous stem cell transplantation, and brentuximab vedotin exposure varied. Through magnetic negative selection, CD8+ T cells were separated from PBMCs that had been thawed. The sequence was collected from a human donor with classical Hodgkin lymphoma. Sequenced here: CD8+ T cells from blood, sampled at baseline. The chain joins TRBV28 to TRBJ2-1; no firm D call. The CDR3 region is CASSFRPDNEQFF. DNA of the CDR3: TGTGCCAGCAGTTTTCGGCCAGACAATGAGCAGTTCTTC.